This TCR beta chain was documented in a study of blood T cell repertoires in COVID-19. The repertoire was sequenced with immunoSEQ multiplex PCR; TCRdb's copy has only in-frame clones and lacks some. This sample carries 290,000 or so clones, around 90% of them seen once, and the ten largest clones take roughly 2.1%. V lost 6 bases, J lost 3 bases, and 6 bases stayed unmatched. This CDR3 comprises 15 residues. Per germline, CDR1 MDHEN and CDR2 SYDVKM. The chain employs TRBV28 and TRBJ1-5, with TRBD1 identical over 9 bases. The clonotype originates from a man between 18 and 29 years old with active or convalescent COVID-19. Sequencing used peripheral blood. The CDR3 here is CASRPDRGYNQPQHF. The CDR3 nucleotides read TGTGCCAGCAGACCGGACAGGGGCTACAATCAGCCCCAGCATTTT.